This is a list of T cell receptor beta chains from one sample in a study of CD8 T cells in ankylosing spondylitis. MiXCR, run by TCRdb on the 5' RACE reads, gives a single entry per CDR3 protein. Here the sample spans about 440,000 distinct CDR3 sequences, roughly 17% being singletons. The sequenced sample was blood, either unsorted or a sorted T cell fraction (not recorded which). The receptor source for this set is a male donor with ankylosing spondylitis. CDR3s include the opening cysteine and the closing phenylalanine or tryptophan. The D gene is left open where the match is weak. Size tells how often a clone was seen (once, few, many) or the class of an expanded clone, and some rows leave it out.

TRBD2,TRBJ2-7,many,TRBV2,CASRRGLANHEQYF,TGTGCCAGCCGGAGAGGACTAGCGAACCACGAGCAGTACTTC
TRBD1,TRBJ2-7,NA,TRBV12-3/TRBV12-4,CASSLPGQGSSEQYF,TGTGCCAGCAGCCTCCCAGGACAGGGGTCGAGTGAGCAGTACTTC
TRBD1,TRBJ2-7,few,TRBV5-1,CASSPRDSDSYEQYF,TGCGCCAGCAGCCCCCGGGACAGCGACTCCTACGAGCAGTACTTC
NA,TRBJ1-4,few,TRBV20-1,CSALSALSGINEKLFF,TGCAGTGCCCTAAGCGCGTTGTCAGGGATAAATGAAAAACTGTTTTTT
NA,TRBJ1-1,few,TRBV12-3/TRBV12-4,CASSSREITEAFF,TGTGCCAGCAGTTCGAGGGAGATCACTGAAGCTTTCTTT
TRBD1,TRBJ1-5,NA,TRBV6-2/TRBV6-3,CASSYRTGYSNQPQHF,TGTGCCAGCAGTTACCGGACAGGGTATAGCAATCAGCCCCAGCATTTT
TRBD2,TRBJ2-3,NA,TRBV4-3,CASSQHGGSTDTQYF,TGCGCCAGCAGCCAACACGGGGGGAGCACAGATACGCAGTATTTT
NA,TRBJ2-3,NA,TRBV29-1,CSVTGSTDTQYF,TGCAGCGTTACAGGGAGCACAGATACGCAGTATTTT
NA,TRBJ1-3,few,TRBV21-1,CASSKAPRAYSGNTIYF,TGTGCCAGCAGCAAAGCGCCCAGGGCCTACTCTGGAAACACCATATATTTT
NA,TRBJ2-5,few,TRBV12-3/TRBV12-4,CASSRPQSQETQYF,TGTGCCAGCAGTCGGCCCCAGTCCCAAGAGACCCAGTACTTC
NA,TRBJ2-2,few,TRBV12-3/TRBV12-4,CASRYTGTTGELFF,TGTGCCAGCAGGTACACAGGCACTACCGGGGAGCTGTTTTTT
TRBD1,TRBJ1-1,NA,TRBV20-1,CSARQGALTMNTEAFF,TGCAGTGCAAGACAGGGTGCCCTGACTATGAACACTGAAGCTTTCTTT
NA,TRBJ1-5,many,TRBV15,CATSRPGTSNQPQHF,TGTGCCACCAGCAGACCCGGGACCTCAAATCAGCCCCAGCATTTT
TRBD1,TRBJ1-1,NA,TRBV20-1,CSAHPRTGGTEAFF,TGCAGTGCTCACCCAAGGACAGGGGGCACTGAAGCTTTCTTT